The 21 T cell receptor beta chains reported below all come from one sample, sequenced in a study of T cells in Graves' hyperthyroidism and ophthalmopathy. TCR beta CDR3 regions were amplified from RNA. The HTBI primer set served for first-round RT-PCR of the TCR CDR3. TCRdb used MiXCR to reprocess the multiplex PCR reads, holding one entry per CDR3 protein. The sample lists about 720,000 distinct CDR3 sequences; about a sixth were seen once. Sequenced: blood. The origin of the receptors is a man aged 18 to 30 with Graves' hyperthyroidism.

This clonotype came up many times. CDR3 loop: CASVGQQYQPQHF. CDR3 coding DNA: TGTGCCAGCGTGGGACAGCAGTATCAGCCCCAGCATTTT. The chain is built from TRBV6-1 and TRBJ1-5, with 7 bases identical to TRBD1. V shed 8 bases and J 5 bases; nucleotides not matched to a gene: 6. The CDR3 is 13 amino acids. The germline V gene has CDR1 MNHNS and CDR2 SASEGT.

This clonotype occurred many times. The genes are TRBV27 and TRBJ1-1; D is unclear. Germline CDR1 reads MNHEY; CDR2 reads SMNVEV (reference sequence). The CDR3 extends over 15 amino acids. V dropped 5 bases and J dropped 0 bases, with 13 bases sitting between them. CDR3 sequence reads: CASSQLGRLNTEAFF. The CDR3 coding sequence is TGTGCCAGCAGTCAATTAGGGAGATTGAACACTGAAGCTTTCTTT.

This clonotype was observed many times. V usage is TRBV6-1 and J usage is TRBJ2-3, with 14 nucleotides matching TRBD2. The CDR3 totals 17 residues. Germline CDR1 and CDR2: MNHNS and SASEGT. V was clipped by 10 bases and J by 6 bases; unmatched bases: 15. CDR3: CATLEGLAGVRLDTQYF. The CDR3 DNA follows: TGTGCCACCCTCGAGGGACTAGCGGGAGTTCGTTTGGATACGCAGTATTTT.

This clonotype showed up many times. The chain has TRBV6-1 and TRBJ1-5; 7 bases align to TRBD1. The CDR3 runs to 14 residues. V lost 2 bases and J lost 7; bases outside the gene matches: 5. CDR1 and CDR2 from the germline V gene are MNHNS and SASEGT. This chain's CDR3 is CASSETGAGQPQHF. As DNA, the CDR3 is TGTGCCAGCAGTGAAACAGGGGCAGGACAGCCCCAGCATTTT.

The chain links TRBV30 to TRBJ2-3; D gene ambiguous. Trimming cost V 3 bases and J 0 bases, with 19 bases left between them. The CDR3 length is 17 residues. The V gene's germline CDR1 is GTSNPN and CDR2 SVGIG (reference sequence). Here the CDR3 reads CAWRGLNRPPSTDTQYF. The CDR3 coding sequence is TGTGCCTGGAGGGGTTTAAACCGACCACCTAGCACAGATACGCAGTATTTT.

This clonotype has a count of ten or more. CDR3: CASSAYRVTNYGYTF. The DNA for the CDR3 is TGTGCCAGCAGCGCATACAGGGTGACTAACTATGGCTACACCTTC. This chain joins TRBV11-2 and TRBJ1-2; weak D call: TRBD1 (6 bases). The CDR3 covers 15 residues. Between the trimmed V and J ends, which lost 5 bases and 0 bases, there was a span of 13 bases. Per germline, CDR1 SGHAT and CDR2 FQNNGV.

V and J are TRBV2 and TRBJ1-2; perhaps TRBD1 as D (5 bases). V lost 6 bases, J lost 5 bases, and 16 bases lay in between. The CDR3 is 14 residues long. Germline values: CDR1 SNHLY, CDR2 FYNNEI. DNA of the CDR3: TGTGCCAGCAGCATACCGGGACTGAGTTATGGCTACACCTTC. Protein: CASSIPGLSYGYTF.

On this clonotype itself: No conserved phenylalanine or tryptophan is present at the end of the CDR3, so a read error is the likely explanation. CDR3 in DNA: TGTGCCAGCAGTGGCGGGACAGGGATTTCCACTGAAGCTTTCATT. This translates into CASSGGTGISTEAFI. J is TRBJ1-1 and V is TRBV12-3 or TRBV12-4; 9 bases map to TRBD1. With 5 bases clipped from V and 4 bases from J, the junction kept 8 bases outside the gene matches. The CDR3 has 15 residues.

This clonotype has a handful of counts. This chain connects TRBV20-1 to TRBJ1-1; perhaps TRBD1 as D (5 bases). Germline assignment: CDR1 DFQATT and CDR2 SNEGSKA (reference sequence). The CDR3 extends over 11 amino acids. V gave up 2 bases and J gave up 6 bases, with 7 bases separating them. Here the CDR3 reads CSARKGAEAFF. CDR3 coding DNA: TGCAGTGCTAGAAAAGGGGCTGAAGCTTTCTTT.

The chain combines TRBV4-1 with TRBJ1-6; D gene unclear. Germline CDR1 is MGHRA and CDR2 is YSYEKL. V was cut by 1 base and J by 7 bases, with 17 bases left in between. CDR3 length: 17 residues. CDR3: CASSQGSLGTKNSPLHF. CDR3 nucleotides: TGCGCCAGCAGCCAAGGTTCCCTGGGAACGAAGAATTCACCCCTCCACTTT.

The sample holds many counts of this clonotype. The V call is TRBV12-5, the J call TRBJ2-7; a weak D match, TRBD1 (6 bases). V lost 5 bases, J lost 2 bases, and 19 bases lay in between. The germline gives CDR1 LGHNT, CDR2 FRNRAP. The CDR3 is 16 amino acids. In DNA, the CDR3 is TGTGCTAGTGGTACCAGTTCCGGGACAACCCCCTACGAGCAGTACTTC. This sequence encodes CASGTSSGTTPYEQYF.

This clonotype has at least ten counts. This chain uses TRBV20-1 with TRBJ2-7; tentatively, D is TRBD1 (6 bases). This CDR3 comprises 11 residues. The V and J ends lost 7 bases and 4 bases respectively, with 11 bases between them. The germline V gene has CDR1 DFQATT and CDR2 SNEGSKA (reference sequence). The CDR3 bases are TGCAGTGGCTTTACAGGGTACGAGCAGTACTTC. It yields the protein CSGFTGYEQYF.

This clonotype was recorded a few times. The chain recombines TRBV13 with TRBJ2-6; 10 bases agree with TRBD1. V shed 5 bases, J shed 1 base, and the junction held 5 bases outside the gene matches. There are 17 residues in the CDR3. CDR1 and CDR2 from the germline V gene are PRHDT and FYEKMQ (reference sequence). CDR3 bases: TGTGCCAGCAGCCAGACAGGGGGCGGATCTGGGGCCAACGTCCTGACTTTC. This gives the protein CASSQTGGGSGANVLTF.

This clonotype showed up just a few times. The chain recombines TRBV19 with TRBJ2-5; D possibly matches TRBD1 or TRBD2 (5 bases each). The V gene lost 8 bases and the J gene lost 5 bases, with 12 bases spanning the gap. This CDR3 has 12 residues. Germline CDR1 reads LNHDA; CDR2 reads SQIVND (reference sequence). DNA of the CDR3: TGTGCCAGTGGACATAGAGGGGAGACCCAGTACTTC. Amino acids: CASGHRGETQYF.

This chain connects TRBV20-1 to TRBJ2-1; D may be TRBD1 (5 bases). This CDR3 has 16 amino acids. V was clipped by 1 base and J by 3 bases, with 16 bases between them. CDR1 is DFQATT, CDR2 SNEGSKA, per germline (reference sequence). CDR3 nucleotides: TGCAGTGCTAGAGGGTCAGGGCCTTCTGTCTACAATGAGCAGTTCTTC. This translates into CSARGSGPSVYNEQFF.

Here the CDR3 reads CASSPGSLLEAFF. DNA for the CDR3: TGTGCCAGCAGTCCAGGGTCACTCCTCGAAGCTTTCTTT. The rearrangement uses TRBV6-2 or TRBV6-3 and TRBJ1-1; TRBD1 might be the D (5 bases). Germline CDR1 is MNHEY and CDR2 is SVGEGT. With 5 bases removed from V and 8 bases from J, the gap between germline ends came to 15 bases. The CDR3 is 13 residues long.

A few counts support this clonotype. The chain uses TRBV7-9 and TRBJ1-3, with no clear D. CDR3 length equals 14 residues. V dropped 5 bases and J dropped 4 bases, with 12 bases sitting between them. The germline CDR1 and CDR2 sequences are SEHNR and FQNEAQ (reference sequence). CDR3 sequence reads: CASSNTSPGNTIYF. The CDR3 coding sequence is TGTGCCAGCAGCAACACCTCGCCCGGAAACACCATATATTTT.

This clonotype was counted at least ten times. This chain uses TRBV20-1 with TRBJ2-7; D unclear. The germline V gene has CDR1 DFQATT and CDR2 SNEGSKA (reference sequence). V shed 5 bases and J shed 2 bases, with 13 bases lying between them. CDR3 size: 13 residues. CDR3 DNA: TGCAGTGCTCTAAACCCCCGGGCCTACGAGCAGTACTTC. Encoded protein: CSALNPRAYEQYF.

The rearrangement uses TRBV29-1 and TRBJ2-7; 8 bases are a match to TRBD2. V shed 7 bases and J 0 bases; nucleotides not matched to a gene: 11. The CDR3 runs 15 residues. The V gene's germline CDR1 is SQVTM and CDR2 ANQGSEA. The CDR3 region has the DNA TGCAGCGCCGCCGACCCGGGGGGGTCCTCCTACGAGCAGTACTTC. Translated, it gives CSAADPGGSSYEQYF.

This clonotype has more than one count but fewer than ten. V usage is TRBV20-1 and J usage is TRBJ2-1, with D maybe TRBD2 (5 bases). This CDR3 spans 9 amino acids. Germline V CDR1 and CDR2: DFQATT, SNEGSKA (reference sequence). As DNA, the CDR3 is TGCAGCCCCTCTAGCGAGCAGTTCTTC. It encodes CSPSSEQFF.

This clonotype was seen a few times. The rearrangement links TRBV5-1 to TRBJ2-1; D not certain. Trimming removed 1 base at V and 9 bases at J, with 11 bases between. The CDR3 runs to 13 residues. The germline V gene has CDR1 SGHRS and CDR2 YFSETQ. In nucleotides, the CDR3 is TGCGCCAGCAGCTTGTATATGTGGAGTGAGCAGTTCTTC. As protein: CASSLYMWSEQFF.